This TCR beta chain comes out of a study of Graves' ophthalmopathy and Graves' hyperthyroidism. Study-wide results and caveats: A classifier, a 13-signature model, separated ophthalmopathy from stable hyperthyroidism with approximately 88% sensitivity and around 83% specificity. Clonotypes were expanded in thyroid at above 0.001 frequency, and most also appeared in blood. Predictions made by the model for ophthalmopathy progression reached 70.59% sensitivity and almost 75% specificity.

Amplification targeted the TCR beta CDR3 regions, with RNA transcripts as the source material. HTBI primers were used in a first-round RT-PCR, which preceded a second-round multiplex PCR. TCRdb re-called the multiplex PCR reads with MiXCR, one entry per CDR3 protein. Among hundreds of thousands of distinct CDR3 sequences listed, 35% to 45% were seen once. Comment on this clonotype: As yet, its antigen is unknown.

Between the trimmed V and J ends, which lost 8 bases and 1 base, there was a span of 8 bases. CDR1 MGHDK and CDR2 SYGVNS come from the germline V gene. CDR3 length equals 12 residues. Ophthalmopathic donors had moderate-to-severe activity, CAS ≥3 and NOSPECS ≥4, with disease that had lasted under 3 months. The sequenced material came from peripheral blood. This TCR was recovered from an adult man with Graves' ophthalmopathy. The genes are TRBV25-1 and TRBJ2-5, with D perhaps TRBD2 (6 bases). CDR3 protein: CASGGTQETQYF. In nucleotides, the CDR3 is TGTGCCAGCGGGGGGACCCAAGAGACCCAGTACTTC.